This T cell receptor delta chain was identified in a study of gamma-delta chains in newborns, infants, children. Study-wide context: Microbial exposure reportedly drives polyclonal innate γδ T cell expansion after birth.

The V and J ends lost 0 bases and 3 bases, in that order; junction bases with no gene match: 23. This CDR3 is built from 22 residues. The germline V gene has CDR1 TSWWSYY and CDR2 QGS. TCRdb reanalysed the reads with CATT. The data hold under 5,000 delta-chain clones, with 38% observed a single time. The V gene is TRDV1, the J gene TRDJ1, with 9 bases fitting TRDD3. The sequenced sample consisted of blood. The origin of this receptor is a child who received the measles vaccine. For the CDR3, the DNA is TGTGCTCTTGGGGAACTAACCATTACGGGGAACTGGGGATACGCAGGGGCCGATAAACTCATCTTT. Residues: CALGELTITGNWGYAGADKLIF.